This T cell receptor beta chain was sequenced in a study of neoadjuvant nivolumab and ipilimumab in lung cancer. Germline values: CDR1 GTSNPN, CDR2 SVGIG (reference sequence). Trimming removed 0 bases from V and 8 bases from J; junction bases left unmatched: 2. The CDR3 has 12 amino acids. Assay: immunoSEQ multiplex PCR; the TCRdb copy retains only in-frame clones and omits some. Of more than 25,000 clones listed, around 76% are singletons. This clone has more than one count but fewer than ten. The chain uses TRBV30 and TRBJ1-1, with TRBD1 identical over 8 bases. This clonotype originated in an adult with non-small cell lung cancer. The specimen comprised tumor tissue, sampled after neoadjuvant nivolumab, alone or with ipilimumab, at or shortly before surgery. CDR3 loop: CAWSVQGVEAFF. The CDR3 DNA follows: TGTGCCTGGAGTGTACAGGGGGTCGAAGCTTTCTTT.